Included here is one TCR beta chain sequence, with context. Its antigen is currently not known. No clone much larger than this one lies a single base away; base qualities are absent. TCRbeta CDR3 regions were amplified from genomic DNA using the immunoSEQ Assay, a bias-controlled multiplex PCR. The authors processed their data as follows. Within the assay, amplification of reference gene primers was used to estimate how many nucleated cells each sample contained. To quantify the absolute abundance of each unique TCRbeta CDR3 rearrangement, sequence reads were collapsed and filtered. Productive Simpson clonality was computed per sample as the square root of Simpson's diversity index over productive rearrangements. This immuneACCESS table, as held by TCRdb, lists in-frame sequences with V and J called but not all clones. Of the missing ones, under half trace to an unresolved V gene in checked studies; the others have no known cause. V and J calls and clone size follow that table, whereas D and trimming were derived from the DNA. In this sample the table shows around 200,000 clones, less than 85% of which occur a single time. Approximately 7% of the sample is taken by the ten largest.

The data stem from a study of blood T cell repertoires in COVID-19 (dated by TCRdb to 2020 to 2021). The study in broad terms: The collaborator samples originated in the United States, Italy and Spain and spanned the acute and convalescent phases of COVID-19. The prospective study material was composed of cDNA or gDNA derived from T cells, B-cell-depleted T cells, or PBMCs. The dataset comprised deeply sampled blood TCRbeta repertoires from subjects exposed to, actively infected with, or recovered from COVID-19. A freely available public database, intended as a resource for researchers studying the immune response to SARS-CoV-2, is where the repertoires were released. The samples were drawn from the first 160 participants of the ongoing ImmuneRACE study and from more than 1,000 subjects provided by 6 global collaborators. Nearly every sample came with metadata listing a de-identified subject ID, COVID-19 status, age in years and sex. Where HLA class I and class II types were available, the types were taken from metadata supplied by the sample provider, not from assay-based typing. The investigation overall reported the following: The amount of clinical and demographic metadata varied by source and participant and was provided uncurated.

Measured from the cysteine to the phenylalanine, the CDR3 is 22 residues long. The entry retains the CDR3 DNA only, 66 bases that are in frame from base 1. CDR1 SGHDN and CDR2 FVKESK are derived from the germline V gene. A distance of 32 bases separates the germline ends of V and J, which lose 3 bases and 3 bases respectively. Each collaborating institution followed its own protocols to collect whole blood in K2EDTA tubes. For TCRbeta analysis, collaborators shipped samples in one of three forms: frozen whole blood, isolated PBMCs, or DNA extracted from either of those sample types. The sequenced material came from peripheral blood. The receptor was derived from a human donor in a cohort sampled during active COVID-19. The rearrangement joined TRBV14 to TRBJ2-2; D gene: possibly TRBD2, on 7 matching bases. The sequence in DNA is TGTGCCAGCAGCCACCGTGGACAGCGGGGCACCCTGAACTCGTCCTACACCGGGGAGCTGTTTTTT. It specifies CASSHRGQRGTLNSSYTGELFF.